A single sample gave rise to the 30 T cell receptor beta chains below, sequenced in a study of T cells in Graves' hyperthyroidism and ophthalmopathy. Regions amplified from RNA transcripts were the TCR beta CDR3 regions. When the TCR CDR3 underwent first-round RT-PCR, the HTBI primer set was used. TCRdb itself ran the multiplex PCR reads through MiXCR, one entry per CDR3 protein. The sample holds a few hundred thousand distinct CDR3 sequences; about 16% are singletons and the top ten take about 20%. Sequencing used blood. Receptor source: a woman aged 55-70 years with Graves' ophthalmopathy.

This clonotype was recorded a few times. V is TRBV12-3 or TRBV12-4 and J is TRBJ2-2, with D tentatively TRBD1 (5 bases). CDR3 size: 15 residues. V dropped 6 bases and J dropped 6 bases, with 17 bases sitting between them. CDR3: CASRGRSYISGELFF. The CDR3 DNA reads TGTGCCAGCAGGGGGCGGTCGTACATATCCGGGGAGCTGTTTTTT.

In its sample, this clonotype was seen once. CDR3 in amino acids: CASSSRLAGGPGDEQYF. The CDR3, as DNA: TGTGCCAGCAGTTCCAGACTAGCGGGAGGGCCAGGGGACGAGCAGTACTTC. This rearrangement joins TRBV27 to TRBJ2-7, with TRBD2 matching 14 bases. The CDR3 extends over 17 amino acids. Germline CDR1 reads MNHEY; CDR2 reads SMNVEV (reference sequence). Losses at the gene ends were 4 bases for V and 5 bases for J; bases not matched to a gene: 10.

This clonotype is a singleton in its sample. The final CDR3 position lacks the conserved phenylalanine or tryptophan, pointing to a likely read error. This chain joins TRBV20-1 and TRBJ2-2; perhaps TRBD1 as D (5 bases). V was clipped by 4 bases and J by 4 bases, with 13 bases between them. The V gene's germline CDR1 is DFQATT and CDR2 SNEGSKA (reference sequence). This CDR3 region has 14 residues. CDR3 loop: CSAKWARGTGELFL. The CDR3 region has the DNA TGCAGTGCTAAATGGGCTAGGGGCACCGGGGAGCTGTTTCTT.

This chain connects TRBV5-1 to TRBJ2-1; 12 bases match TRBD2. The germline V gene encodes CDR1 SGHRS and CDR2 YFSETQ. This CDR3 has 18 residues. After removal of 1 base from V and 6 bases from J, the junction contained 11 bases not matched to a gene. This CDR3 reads CASSLSPLAGGLRNEQFF. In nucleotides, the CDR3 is TGCGCCAGCAGCTTGTCTCCTCTAGCGGGAGGGTTGCGCAATGAGCAGTTCTTC. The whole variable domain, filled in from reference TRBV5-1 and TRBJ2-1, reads KAGVTQTPRYLIKTRGQQVTLSCSPISGHRSVSWYQQTPGQGLQFLFEYFSETQRNKGNFPGRFSGRQFSNSRSEMNVSTLELGDSALYLCASSLSPLAGGLRNEQFFGPGTRLTVL.

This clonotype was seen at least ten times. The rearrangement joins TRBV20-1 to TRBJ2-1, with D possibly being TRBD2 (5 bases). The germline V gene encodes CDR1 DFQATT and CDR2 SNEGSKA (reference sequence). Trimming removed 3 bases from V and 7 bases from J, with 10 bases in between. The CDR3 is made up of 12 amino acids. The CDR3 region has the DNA TGCAGTGCTAGCGGGATGGGAAATGAGCAGTTCTTC. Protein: CSASGMGNEQFF.

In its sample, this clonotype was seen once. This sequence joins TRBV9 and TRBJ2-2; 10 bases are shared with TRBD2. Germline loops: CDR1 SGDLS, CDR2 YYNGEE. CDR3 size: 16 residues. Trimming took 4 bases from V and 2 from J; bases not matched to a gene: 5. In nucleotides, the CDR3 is TGTGCCAGCAGCATTGGACTAGCGGAAAACACCGGGGAGCTGTTTTTT. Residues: CASSIGLAENTGELFF.

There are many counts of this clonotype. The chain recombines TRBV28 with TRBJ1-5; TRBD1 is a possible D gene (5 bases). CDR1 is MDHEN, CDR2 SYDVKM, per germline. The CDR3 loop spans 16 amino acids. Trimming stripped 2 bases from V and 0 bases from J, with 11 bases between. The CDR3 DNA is TGTGCCAGCAGTTTAAGGGACGGCTATAGCAATCAGCCCCAGCATTTT. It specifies CASSLRDGYSNQPQHF.

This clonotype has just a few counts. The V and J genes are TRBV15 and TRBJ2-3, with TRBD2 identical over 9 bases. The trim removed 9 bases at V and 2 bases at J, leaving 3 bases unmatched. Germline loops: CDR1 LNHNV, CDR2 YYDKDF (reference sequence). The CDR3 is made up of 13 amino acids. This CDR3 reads CATRLAATDTQYF. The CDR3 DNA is TGTGCCACTAGACTAGCGGCCACAGATACGCAGTATTTT.

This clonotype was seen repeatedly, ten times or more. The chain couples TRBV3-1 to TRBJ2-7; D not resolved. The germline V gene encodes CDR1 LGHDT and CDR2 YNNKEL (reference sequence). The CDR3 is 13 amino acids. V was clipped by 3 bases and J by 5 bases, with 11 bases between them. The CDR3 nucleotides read TGTGCCAGCAGCCAGCCGGTGGGGAACGAGCAGTACTTC. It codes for CASSQPVGNEQYF.

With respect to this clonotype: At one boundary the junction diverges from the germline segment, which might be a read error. CDR3: CASSQEQGGEQLF. The CDR3 DNA follows: TGTGCCAGCTCTCAGGAACAGGGAGGAGAGCAGCTCTTC. The chain uses TRBV18 and TRBJ2-1; D is possibly TRBD1 or TRBD2 (6 bases each). This CDR3 contains 13 residues. Germline CDR1 is KGHSH and CDR2 is LQKENI.

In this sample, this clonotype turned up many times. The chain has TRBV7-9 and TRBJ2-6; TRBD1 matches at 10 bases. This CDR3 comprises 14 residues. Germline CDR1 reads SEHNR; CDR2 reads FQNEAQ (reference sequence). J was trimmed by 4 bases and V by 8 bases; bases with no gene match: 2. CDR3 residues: CASGTGVGANVLTF. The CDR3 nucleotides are TGTGCCAGCGGGACAGGGGTCGGGGCCAACGTCCTGACTTTC.

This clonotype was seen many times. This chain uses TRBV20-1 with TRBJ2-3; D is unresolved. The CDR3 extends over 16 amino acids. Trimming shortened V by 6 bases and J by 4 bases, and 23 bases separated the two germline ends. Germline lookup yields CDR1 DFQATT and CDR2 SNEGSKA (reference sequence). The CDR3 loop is CSAQKGAAKAADTQYF. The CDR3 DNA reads TGCAGTGCCCAAAAGGGTGCGGCTAAGGCGGCAGATACGCAGTATTTT.

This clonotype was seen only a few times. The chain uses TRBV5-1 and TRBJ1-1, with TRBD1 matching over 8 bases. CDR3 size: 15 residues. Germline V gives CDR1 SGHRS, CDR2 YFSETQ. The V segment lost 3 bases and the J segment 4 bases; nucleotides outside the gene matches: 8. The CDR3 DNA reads TGCGCCAGCAGCTCAGGGGGCGCCTGGAGCACTGAAGCTTTCTTT. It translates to CASSSGGAWSTEAFF. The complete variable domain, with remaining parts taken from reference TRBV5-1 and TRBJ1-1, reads KAGVTQTPRYLIKTRGQQVTLSCSPISGHRSVSWYQQTPGQGLQFLFEYFSETQRNKGNFPGRFSGRQFSNSRSEMNVSTLELGDSALYLCASSSGGAWSTEAFFGQGTRLTVV.

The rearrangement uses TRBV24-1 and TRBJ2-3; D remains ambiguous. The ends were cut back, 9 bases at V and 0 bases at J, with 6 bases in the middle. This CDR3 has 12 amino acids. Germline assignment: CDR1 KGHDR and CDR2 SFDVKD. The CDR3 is CATGYSTDTQYF. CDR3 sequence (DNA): TGTGCCACCGGGTATAGCACAGATACGCAGTATTTT.

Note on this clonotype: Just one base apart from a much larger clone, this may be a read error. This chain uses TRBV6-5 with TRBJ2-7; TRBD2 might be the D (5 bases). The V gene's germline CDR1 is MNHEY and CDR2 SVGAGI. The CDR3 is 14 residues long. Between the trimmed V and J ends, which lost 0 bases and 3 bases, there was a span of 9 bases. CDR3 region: CASSYSTGIYEQYF. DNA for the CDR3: TGTGCCAGCAGTTACTCGACCGGGATCTACGAGCAGTACTTC.

The CDR3 spells CASSDPGPGAQYF. The CDR3 bases are TGTGCCAGCAGTGACCCGGGACCCGGGGCCCAGTACTTC. The chain joins TRBV25-1 to TRBJ2-5; D possibly uses TRBD1 or TRBD2 (5 bases each). The CDR3 sequence is 13 residues long. Germline CDR1 and CDR2: MGHDK and SYGVNS. V lost 3 bases and J lost 9, with 14 bases in between.

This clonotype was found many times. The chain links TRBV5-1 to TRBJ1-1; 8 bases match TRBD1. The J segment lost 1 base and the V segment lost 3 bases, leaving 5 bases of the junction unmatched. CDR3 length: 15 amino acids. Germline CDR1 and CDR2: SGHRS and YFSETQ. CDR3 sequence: CASSWAGQGNTEAFF. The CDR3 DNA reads TGCGCCAGCAGCTGGGCCGGACAGGGGAACACTGAAGCTTTCTTT. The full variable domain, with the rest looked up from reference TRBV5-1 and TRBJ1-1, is KAGVTQTPRYLIKTRGQQVTLSCSPISGHRSVSWYQQTPGQGLQFLFEYFSETQRNKGNFPGRFSGRQFSNSRSEMNVSTLELGDSALYLCASSWAGQGNTEAFFGQGTRLTVV.

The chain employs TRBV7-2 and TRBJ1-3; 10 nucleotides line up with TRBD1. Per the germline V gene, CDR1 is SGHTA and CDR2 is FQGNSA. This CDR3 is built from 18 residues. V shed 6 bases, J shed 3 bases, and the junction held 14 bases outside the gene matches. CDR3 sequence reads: CASRGGGTGEEGGNTIYF. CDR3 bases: TGTGCCAGCAGGGGGGGGGGGACAGGGGAAGAAGGTGGAAACACCATATATTTT.

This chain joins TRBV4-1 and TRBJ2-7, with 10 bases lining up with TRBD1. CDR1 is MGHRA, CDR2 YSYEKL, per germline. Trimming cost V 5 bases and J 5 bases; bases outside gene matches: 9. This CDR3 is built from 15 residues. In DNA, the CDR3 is TGCGCCAGCAGCAAGAGCCTTGGGACAGGGGACGAGCAGTACTTC. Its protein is CASSKSLGTGDEQYF.

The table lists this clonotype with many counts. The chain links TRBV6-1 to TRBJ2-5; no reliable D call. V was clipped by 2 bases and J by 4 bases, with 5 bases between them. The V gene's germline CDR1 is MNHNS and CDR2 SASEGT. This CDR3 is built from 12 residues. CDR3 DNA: TGTGCCAGCAGTGAATTACTAGAGACCCAGTACTTC. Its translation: CASSELLETQYF.

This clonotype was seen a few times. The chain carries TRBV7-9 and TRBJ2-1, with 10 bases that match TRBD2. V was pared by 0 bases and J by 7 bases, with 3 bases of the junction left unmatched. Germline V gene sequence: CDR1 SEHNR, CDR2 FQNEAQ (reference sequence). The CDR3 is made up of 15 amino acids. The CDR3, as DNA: TGTGCCAGCAGCTTAGCGAATAGCGGGAGGAATGAGCAGTTCTTC. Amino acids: CASSLANSGRNEQFF.

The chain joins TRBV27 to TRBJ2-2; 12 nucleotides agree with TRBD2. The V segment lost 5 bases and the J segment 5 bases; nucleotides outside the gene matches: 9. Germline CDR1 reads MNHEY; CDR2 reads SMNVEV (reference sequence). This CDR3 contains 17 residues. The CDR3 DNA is TGTGCCAGCAGTCCCTGGACTAGCGGGATTGGTACCGGGGAGCTGTTTTTT. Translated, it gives CASSPWTSGIGTGELFF.

CDR3 in amino acids: CASSFSGGPNQPQHF. CDR3 in DNA: TGTGCCAGCAGTTTTTCAGGGGGCCCCAATCAGCCCCAGCATTTT. The rearrangement joins TRBV12-3 or TRBV12-4 to TRBJ1-5; 8 nucleotides line up with TRBD1. The junction had 4 bases not matched to a gene; V was cut back by 3 bases and J by 3 bases. The CDR3 length is 15 residues.

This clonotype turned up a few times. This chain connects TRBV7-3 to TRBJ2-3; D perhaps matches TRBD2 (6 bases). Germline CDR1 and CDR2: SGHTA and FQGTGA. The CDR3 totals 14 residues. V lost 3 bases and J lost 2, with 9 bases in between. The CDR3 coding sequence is TGTGCCAGCAGCTTTGCGGGACCCACAGATACGCAGTATTTT. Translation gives CASSFAGPTDTQYF.

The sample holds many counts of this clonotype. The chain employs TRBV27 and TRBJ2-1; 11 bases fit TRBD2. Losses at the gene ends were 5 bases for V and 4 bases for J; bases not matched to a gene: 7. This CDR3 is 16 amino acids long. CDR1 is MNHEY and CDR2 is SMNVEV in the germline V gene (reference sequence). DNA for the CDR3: TGTGCCAGCAGTCCCTCACTAGCGGGGGTATACAATGAGCAGTTCTTC. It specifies CASSPSLAGVYNEQFF.

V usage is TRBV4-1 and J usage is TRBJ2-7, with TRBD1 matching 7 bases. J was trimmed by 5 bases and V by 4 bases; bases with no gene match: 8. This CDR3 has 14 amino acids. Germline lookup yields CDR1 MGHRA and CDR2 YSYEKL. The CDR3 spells CASSPGTALDEQYF. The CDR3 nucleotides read TGCGCCAGCAGCCCCGGGACAGCCCTCGACGAGCAGTACTTC.

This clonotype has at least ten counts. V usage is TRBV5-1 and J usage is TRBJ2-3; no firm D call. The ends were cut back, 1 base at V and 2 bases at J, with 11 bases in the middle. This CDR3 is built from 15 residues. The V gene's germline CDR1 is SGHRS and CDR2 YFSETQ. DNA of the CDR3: TGCGCCAGCAGCTTGCGGTCAGCGATCACAGATACGCAGTATTTT. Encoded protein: CASSLRSAITDTQYF.

CDR3 nucleotide sequence: TGCAGTGTCTCCCGAGGGCTAGCGGGAGGCACCGGGGAGCTGTTTTTT. Residues: CSVSRGLAGGTGELFF. The chain is built from TRBV20-1 and TRBJ2-2, with 11 bases matching TRBD2. The CDR3 is made up of 16 amino acids. In germline, CDR1 is DFQATT, CDR2 SNEGSKA (reference sequence). The V gene end was trimmed by 7 bases and the J gene end by 4 bases; junction bases not matched to a gene: 11.

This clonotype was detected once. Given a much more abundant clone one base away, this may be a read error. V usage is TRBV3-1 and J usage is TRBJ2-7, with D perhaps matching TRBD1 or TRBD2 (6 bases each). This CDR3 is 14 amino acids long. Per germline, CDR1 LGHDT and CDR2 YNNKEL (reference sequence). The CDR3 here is CASSLGGADYKQYF. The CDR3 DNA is TGTGCCAGCAGCTTAGGGGGAGCGGACTACAAGCAGTACTTC.

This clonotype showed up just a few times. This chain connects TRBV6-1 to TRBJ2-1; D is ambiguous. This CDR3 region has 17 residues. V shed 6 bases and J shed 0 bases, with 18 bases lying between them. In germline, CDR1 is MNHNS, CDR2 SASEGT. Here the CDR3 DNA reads TGTGCCAGCAGAGTCGACGGAAACCCAAGCTCCTACAATGAGCAGTTCTTC. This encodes CASRVDGNPSSYNEQFF.